This paragraph reports one T cell receptor beta chain. Production of TCR beta cDNA relied on 5'RACE template switching with UMIs. TCRdb reprocessed the 5' RACE reads and keeps a single row for each CDR3 protein, giving no DNA. This specimen shows about 370,000 distinct CDR3 sequences; the ten leading clones hold about 10%. The data derive from a study of T cells expressing NK-cell markers. Across the study: Among eight sequenced donors, seven carried HCMV seropositivity while one was seronegative.

Sequencing was performed on blood T cells: a sorted CD56 or NKG2C T cell subset, CD4+ or CD8+ T cells, or bulk PBMC T cells (not recorded which). The receptor was isolated from a woman in her fifties or sixties in good health.

This CDR3 reads CASSLAEGGELFF. J is TRBJ2-2 and V is TRBV12-3 or TRBV12-4; the D call from TCRdb, TRBD2, cannot be confirmed without DNA. The CDR3 consists of 13 residues.